Listed below are T cell receptor beta chains from one sample, sequenced in a study of blood T cell repertoires in COVID-19. Clones were read by immunoSEQ multiplex PCR, and TCRdb kept only the in-frame ones, dropping some. The repertoire has 150,000 to 200,000 clones, 75% to 95% of them found once; the top ten carry nearly 0.55%. The sample was peripheral blood. These receptors originate from a man aged 45-65 years with acute or convalescent COVID-19. CDR3s include the opening cysteine and the closing phenylalanine or tryptophan. The order of the fields is CDR3 length, J gene, D gene, V gene, clone size, CDR3 DNA, CDR3 protein. D genes are given only for firm matches. Clone size is shown for a subset of rows, as once, few, many or a class of expanded clone.

CDR3 length: 13; J gene: TRBJ2-2; D gene: TRBD2; V gene: TRBV6-5; clone size: NA; CDR3 DNA: TGTGCCAGCAGCACTAGCGGCACCGGGGAGCTGTTTTTT; CDR3 protein: CASSTSGTGELFF
CDR3 length: 13; J gene: TRBJ2-6; D gene: NA; V gene: TRBV7-2; clone size: NA; CDR3 DNA: TGTGCCAGCAGCTTTACTGGGGCCAACGTCCTGACTTTC; CDR3 protein: CASSFTGANVLTF
CDR3 length: 15; J gene: TRBJ2-7; D gene: TRBD1; V gene: TRBV6-1; clone size: few; CDR3 DNA: TGTGCCAGCAGTGAAAGAGGGACAGGGTCCTACGAGCAGTACTTC; CDR3 protein: CASSERGTGSYEQYF
CDR3 length: 18; J gene: TRBJ2-1; D gene: TRBD2; V gene: TRBV4-2; clone size: NA; CDR3 DNA: TGTGCCAGCAGCCAGCAATTAGCGGGAGCTAGACCCTACAATGAGCAGTTCTTC; CDR3 protein: CASSQQLAGARPYNEQFF
CDR3 length: 17; J gene: TRBJ2-2; D gene: TRBD1; V gene: TRBV28; clone size: NA; CDR3 DNA: TGTGCCAGCAGTTCCGTGACAGGGGGACTCGGCACCGGGGAGCTGTTTTTT; CDR3 protein: CASSSVTGGLGTGELFF
CDR3 length: 19; J gene: TRBJ2-1; D gene: TRBD2; V gene: TRBV19; clone size: NA; CDR3 DNA: TGTGCCAGTACTCAAACCGGGACTAGCGGGCCGCCCTCCTACAATGAGCAGTTCTTC; CDR3 protein: CASTQTGTSGPPSYNEQFF
CDR3 length: 14; J gene: TRBJ1-5; D gene: NA; V gene: TRBV6-6; clone size: NA; CDR3 DNA: TGTGCCAGCAGTTCCGCAGGAAACAATCAGCCCCAGCATTTT; CDR3 protein: CASSSAGNNQPQHF
CDR3 length: 17; J gene: TRBJ2-1; D gene: NA; V gene: TRBV7-8; clone size: NA; CDR3 DNA: TGTGCCAGCAGCCCCCTCCGGGGAGACGGGAACTACAATGAGCAGTTCTTC; CDR3 protein: CASSPLRGDGNYNEQFF
CDR3 length: 15; J gene: TRBJ1-5; D gene: TRBD1; V gene: TRBV5-8; clone size: NA; CDR3 DNA: TGTGCCAGCAGCAGCCGGACAGGTTCTAATCAGCCCCAGCATTTT; CDR3 protein: CASSSRTGSNQPQHF
CDR3 length: 12; J gene: TRBJ2-2; D gene: NA; V gene: TRBV18; clone size: NA; CDR3 DNA: TGTGCCACCGGACAATACACCGGGGAGCTGTTTTTT; CDR3 protein: CATGQYTGELFF
CDR3 length: 13; J gene: TRBJ1-1; D gene: TRBD1; V gene: TRBV27; clone size: NA; CDR3 DNA: TGTGCCAGCAGCAGACAGGGACTCACTGAAGCTTTCTTT; CDR3 protein: CASSRQGLTEAFF
CDR3 length: 13; J gene: TRBJ1-1; D gene: NA; V gene: TRBV7-2; clone size: NA; CDR3 DNA: TGTGCCAGCAGCTTGCAGTTGAACACTGAAGCTTTCTTT; CDR3 protein: CASSLQLNTEAFF
CDR3 length: 14; J gene: TRBJ1-1; D gene: NA; V gene: TRBV19; clone size: NA; CDR3 DNA: TGTGCCAGTAGTGCGGACTCTTGGAGGTCTGAAGCTTTCTTT; CDR3 protein: CASSADSWRSEAFF
CDR3 length: 11; J gene: TRBJ2-7; D gene: NA; V gene: TRBV11-1; clone size: NA; CDR3 DNA: TGTGCCAGCAGCTTAGCCGGGGAGCAGTACTTC; CDR3 protein: CASSLAGEQYF
CDR3 length: 17; J gene: TRBJ2-1; D gene: TRBD2; V gene: TRBV4-3; clone size: NA; CDR3 DNA: TGCGCCAGCAGCCAAATGGTCCTAGCGGGGTCTGTGGATGAGCAGTTCTTC; CDR3 protein: CASSQMVLAGSVDEQFF
CDR3 length: 14; J gene: TRBJ1-1; D gene: NA; V gene: TRBV6-5; clone size: NA; CDR3 DNA: TGTGCCAGCAGGAAAGGGATGGGGCCCGCTGAAGCTTTCTTT; CDR3 protein: CASRKGMGPAEAFF
CDR3 length: 17; J gene: TRBJ1-3; D gene: NA; V gene: TRBV28; clone size: NA; CDR3 DNA: TGTGCCAGCAGCCTAGTAGGACAGAGAAACTCTGGAAACACCATATATTTT; CDR3 protein: CASSLVGQRNSGNTIYF
CDR3 length: 14; J gene: TRBJ1-6; D gene: TRBD1; V gene: TRBV6-1; clone size: NA; CDR3 DNA: TGTGCCAGCAGTGATACAGGGGAGAATTCACCCCTCCACTTT; CDR3 protein: CASSDTGENSPLHF
CDR3 length: 15; J gene: TRBJ2-3; D gene: NA; V gene: TRBV18; clone size: NA; CDR3 DNA: TGTGCCAGCTCACCACCGACAGTGAGCACAGATACGCAGTATTTT; CDR3 protein: CASSPPTVSTDTQYF
CDR3 length: 15; J gene: TRBJ2-2; D gene: NA; V gene: TRBV5-1; clone size: NA; CDR3 DNA: TGCGCCAGCAGCTTAGGACTTCCGAACACCGGGGAGCTGTTTTTT; CDR3 protein: CASSLGLPNTGELFF
CDR3 length: 15; J gene: TRBJ2-1; D gene: TRBD2; V gene: TRBV5-4; clone size: NA; CDR3 DNA: TGTGCCAGCAGCCAAACTAGCGGGAGGGCCGAGGAGCAGTTCTTC; CDR3 protein: CASSQTSGRAEEQFF
CDR3 length: 16; J gene: TRBJ2-3; D gene: TRBD2; V gene: TRBV6-2/TRBV6-3; clone size: NA; CDR3 DNA: TGTGCCAGCAGTGGACTAGCGGGCCTACTCACAGATACGCAGTATTTT; CDR3 protein: CASSGLAGLLTDTQYF
CDR3 length: 17; J gene: TRBJ2-5; D gene: TRBD2; V gene: TRBV7-8; clone size: NA; CDR3 DNA: TGTGCCAGCAGCCCCACGTGGCGGGAGGCCGGGCAAGAGACCCAGTACTTC; CDR3 protein: CASSPTWREAGQETQYF
CDR3 length: 14; J gene: TRBJ2-7; D gene: NA; V gene: TRBV27; clone size: NA; CDR3 DNA: TGTGCCAGCAGTTTAAGTGGGAGTCGAAGTGAGCAGTACTTC; CDR3 protein: CASSLSGSRSEQYF
CDR3 length: 17; J gene: TRBJ2-7; D gene: NA; V gene: TRBV30; clone size: NA; CDR3 DNA: TGTGCCTGGAGTGTAAGAGGCATAAAGCCGAGCTCCTACGAGCAGTACTTC; CDR3 protein: CAWSVRGIKPSSYEQYF
CDR3 length: 13; J gene: TRBJ1-1; D gene: NA; V gene: TRBV15; clone size: NA; CDR3 DNA: TGTGCCACCAGCCGGAGGGGGGGGGTTGAAGCTTTCTTT; CDR3 protein: CATSRRGGVEAFF
CDR3 length: 13; J gene: TRBJ1-5; D gene: NA; V gene: TRBV19; clone size: NA; CDR3 DNA: TGTGCCAGCAGGGGCGGTTGGAGTCAGCCCCAGCATTTT; CDR3 protein: CASRGGWSQPQHF
CDR3 length: 13; J gene: TRBJ2-3; D gene: NA; V gene: TRBV19; clone size: NA; CDR3 DNA: TGTGCCAGTACGACAGGAGTCCCAGATACGCAGTATTTT; CDR3 protein: CASTTGVPDTQYF
CDR3 length: 15; J gene: TRBJ1-3; D gene: NA; V gene: TRBV6-5; clone size: once; CDR3 DNA: TGTGCCAGCAGTTATGCCCGCCAGGGTCCCAACACCATATATTTT; CDR3 protein: CASSYARQGPNTIYF
CDR3 length: 15; J gene: TRBJ2-5; D gene: TRBD2; V gene: TRBV29-1; clone size: once; CDR3 DNA: TGCAGCGTTGAAGGGAGCGGGGGGGCGCGGGAGACCCAGTACTTC; CDR3 protein: CSVEGSGGARETQYF
CDR3 length: 13; J gene: TRBJ1-1; D gene: NA; V gene: TRBV28; clone size: NA; CDR3 DNA: TGTGCCAGCAAAATCCTCTCCAGGACTGAAGCTTTCTTT; CDR3 protein: CASKILSRTEAFF
CDR3 length: 13; J gene: TRBJ1-2; D gene: NA; V gene: TRBV6-5; clone size: NA; CDR3 DNA: TGTGCCAGCAGTTACAATCCCAGCTATGGCTACACCTTC; CDR3 protein: CASSYNPSYGYTF
CDR3 length: 16; J gene: TRBJ2-7; D gene: NA; V gene: TRBV7-8; clone size: NA; CDR3 DNA: TGTGCCAGCAGCTCCCTGGGTGGCAGGTGGCCGTACGAGCAGTACTTC; CDR3 protein: CASSSLGGRWPYEQYF
CDR3 length: 17; J gene: TRBJ2-3; D gene: NA; V gene: TRBV9; clone size: NA; CDR3 DNA: TGTGCCAGCAGCGTAGCTCGCGGGACAGCGAACGTCGATACGCAGTATTTT; CDR3 protein: CASSVARGTANVDTQYF
CDR3 length: 17; J gene: TRBJ2-5; D gene: TRBD1; V gene: TRBV13; clone size: NA; CDR3 DNA: TGTGCCAGCAGCGGACAGGGGGCCCAGTCGTCCGAAGAGACCCAGTACTTC; CDR3 protein: CASSGQGAQSSEETQYF
CDR3 length: 14; J gene: TRBJ2-7; D gene: TRBD1; V gene: TRBV27; clone size: NA; CDR3 DNA: TGTGCCAGCAGTCCGGGGACAGCTGGCTACGAGCAGTACTTC; CDR3 protein: CASSPGTAGYEQYF
CDR3 length: 12; J gene: TRBJ1-1; D gene: NA; V gene: TRBV12-3/TRBV12-4; clone size: NA; CDR3 DNA: TGTGCCAGCAACCGGCGCGGGGGGAGGGCTTTCTTT; CDR3 protein: CASNRRGGRAFF
CDR3 length: 15; J gene: TRBJ1-4; D gene: NA; V gene: TRBV30; clone size: NA; CDR3 DNA: TGTGCCTGGAGGACCAGGGGCGCAACTAATGAAAAACTGTTTTTT; CDR3 protein: CAWRTRGATNEKLFF
CDR3 length: 14; J gene: TRBJ2-2; D gene: NA; V gene: TRBV29-1; clone size: NA; CDR3 DNA: TGCAGCGCTGAAACCGGGAAGAACGGTGGGGAGCTGTTTTTT; CDR3 protein: CSAETGKNGGELFF
CDR3 length: 14; J gene: TRBJ2-7; D gene: TRBD1; V gene: TRBV19; clone size: NA; CDR3 DNA: TGTGCCAGTAGTATGTGGACAGGGGGCTACGAGCAGTACTTC; CDR3 protein: CASSMWTGGYEQYF
CDR3 length: 15; J gene: TRBJ2-7; D gene: TRBD1; V gene: TRBV6-6; clone size: NA; CDR3 DNA: TGTGCCAGCAGTTCTACAGGGGATGGGGCGTACGAGCAGTACTTC; CDR3 protein: CASSSTGDGAYEQYF